A single sample is the source of the 3 T cell receptor beta chains below, sequenced in a study of cytomegalovirus exposure and HLA in healthy donors (TCRdb year 2017). Libraries were built with the immunoSEQ multiplex PCR assay. For the multiplex PCR, a mixture combining 60 forward primers for TCR Vbeta segments and 13 reverse primers for TCR Jbeta segments was used. TCRdb provides this immuneACCESS table in a form limited to in-frame rearrangements. Some clones are lacking; in checked studies, under half of them reflect an unresolved V gene, and why the rest are absent is not known. In all, the sample holds approximately 250,000 clones, and around 78% of those were seen once. The top ten clones comprise approximately 0.47% of the sample. Source material: PBMCs. These receptors were taken from a boy between 10 and 17 years old in good health and CMV-seronegative.

This clone was detected a few times. This rearrangement joins TRBV9 to TRBJ2-7, with 8 bases fitting TRBD2. The CDR3 consists of 14 residues. Germline lookup yields CDR1 SGDLS and CDR2 YYNGEE. J gave up 6 bases and V 4 bases, and 9 bases lay outside the gene matches. The CDR3 DNA reads as TGTGCCAGCAGCATCCCCCCCGCGGGGGGCGAGCAGTACTTC. It encodes CASSIPPAGGEQYF. Together with reference TRBV9 and TRBJ2-7, the CDR3 gives the full variable domain: DSGVTQTPKHLITATGQRVTLRCSPRSGDLSVYWYQQSLDQGLQFLIQYYNGEERAKGNILERFSAQQFPDLHSELNLSSLELGDSALYFCASSIPPAGGEQYFGPGTRLTVT.

The chain uses TRBV9 and TRBJ2-3, with TRBD2 identical over 8 bases. Germline V gene lookup returns CDR1 SGDLS and CDR2 YYNGEE. With V trimmed by 2 bases and J by 2 bases, 7 bases remained unmatched. The CDR3 has 16 amino acids. The CDR3 is CASSVAGGGFTDTQYF. CDR3 coding DNA: TGTGCCAGCAGCGTGGCCGGGGGGGGGTTCACAGATACGCAGTATTTT.

This chain uses TRBV27 with TRBJ1-1; no clear D. Germline values: CDR1 MNHEY, CDR2 SMNVEV (reference sequence). Trimming removed 5 bases from V and 1 base from J, with 11 bases in between. There are 14 residues in the CDR3. CDR3 sequence reads: CASSVIGSNTEAFF. The CDR3 coding sequence is TGTGCCAGCAGTGTGATCGGGTCGAACACTGAAGCTTTCTTT.